This T cell receptor beta chain was identified in a study of blood T cell repertoires in COVID-19. Across the study: PBMCs, B-cell-depleted T cells, or T cells provided the cDNA or gDNA that made up the material.

The CDR3 runs to 18 residues. Germline-derived CDR1 and CDR2 are MDHEN and SYDVKM. With 3 bases removed from V and 7 bases from J, the gap between germline ends came to 22 bases. Using immunoSEQ multiplex PCR, the repertoire was profiled, and TCRdb retains in-frame clones only, with some absent. The sample consists of 150,000 to 200,000 clones, roughly 88% of them appearing once. The receptor comes from a woman younger than 30 who had recovered from COVID-19. The V and J genes are TRBV28 and TRBJ1-6; a possible D gene is TRBD1 (6 bases). Sample: PBMCs or T cells enriched from blood (not recorded which). This chain's CDR3 is CASSLMTGQFRPNSPLHF. CDR3 nucleotides: TGTGCCAGCAGTTTGATGACCGGACAGTTTCGACCCAATTCACCCCTCCACTTT.